The entry that follows covers one T cell receptor beta chain sequence. The antigen is unknown. A much larger clone lies a single base off, so this may be a read error. Because it lacks the conserved phenylalanine or tryptophan at the end, this CDR3 is likely a read error. The CDR3 consists of 15 residues. Per the germline V gene, CDR1 is SGHRS and CDR2 is YFSETQ. Trimming removed 4 bases from V and 4 bases from J, with 18 bases in between. A constant-region primer primed TCR beta cDNA synthesis from about 0.55 ug of total RNA. It was through three nested multiplex PCR rounds of slightly modified ARM-PCR that TCR beta libraries arose. Forward primers for TRBV1-TRBV30 and a C-beta reverse primer served the first two PCR rounds, at about 10 cycles each. In TCRdb, the multiplex PCR reads were re-called with MiXCR into one record per CDR3 protein. Of 100,000 or so distinct CDR3 sequences detected, almost 70% appear once; the ten largest clones hold more than 8%.

Bulk tissue was left unsorted, and RNA and DNA were co-extracted from 20-30 mg of it. This entry is derived from a study of tumor-infiltrating lymphocytes in primary liver carcinoma. About the research overall: Between about 4.2 and 10 cm across, the tumors were all of stage T1-T3 N0M0. In every tissue type, samples returned a similar yield of roughly 3.5 to 8 million productive TCRbeta reads.

Broader study findings: Less overlap was seen in tumor-adjacent and tumor-blood pairs than in tumor region pairs. Among top clones, only about 7.5-24% appeared in all five tumor regions.

This receptor was obtained from a woman aged 60-75 years with primary liver carcinoma and hepatitis B virus infection. The sequenced sample was liver tumor tissue from sampling region 5. As for subset: tumor region T5, tumor centre. The chain recombines TRBV5-1 with TRBJ2-7; possibly TRBD1 for D (7 bases). CDR3: CASSRGLTGLYEQYL. The CDR3 DNA is TGCGCCAGCAGCCGGGGACTGACAGGGCTTTACGAGCAGTACCTC.